A single sample is the source of the 14 T cell receptor beta chains below, sequenced in a study of shared T cell receptors in the human thymus. Sequencing was performed with immunoSEQ multiplex PCR; in TCRdb, only in-frame clones are kept and a portion is missing. The sample lists hundreds of thousands of clones, approximately 88% occurring once. The sample was also linked to a second study, of human thymus T cells.

The sample comprised thymocytes. The receptors were gathered from a boy under two years old with a congenital heart defect.

This clone was seen once. CDR3 sequence reads: CASRKSLGRQNTGELFF. CDR3 sequence (DNA): TGTGCCAGCAGAAAATCCCTGGGGAGACAGAACACCGGGGAGCTGTTTTTT. V is TRBV28 and J is TRBJ2-2; possible D gene TRBD2, 5 bases. Germline CDR1 MDHEN, CDR2 SYDVKM. This CDR3 comprises 17 residues. Between the trimmed V and J ends, which lost 6 bases and 1 base, there was a span of 18 bases.

The genes are TRBV27 and TRBJ2-1, with 7 bases matching TRBD1. V shed 3 bases and J 2 bases; nucleotides not matched to a gene: 10. Germline loops: CDR1 MNHEY, CDR2 SMNVEV (reference sequence). CDR3 size: 17 residues. The CDR3, as DNA: TGTGCCAGCAGTTTCATCATAGACAGGGTCCCCTACAATGAGCAGTTCTTC. It encodes CASSFIIDRVPYNEQFF.

The rearrangement joins TRBV6-6 to TRBJ2-1; 9 positions match TRBD1. The CDR3 runs 15 residues. Germline CDR1 MNHNY, CDR2 SVGAGI (reference sequence). V was clipped by 6 bases and J by 5 bases; unmatched bases: 8. As DNA, the CDR3 is TGTGCCAGCAGCCCCGGGACAGGGCACGACAATGAGCAGTTCTTC. Translating it yields CASSPGTGHDNEQFF.

The chain combines TRBV30 with TRBJ1-3; TRBD1 might be the D (5 bases). The CDR3 consists of 18 residues. Trimming removed 3 bases from V and 0 bases from J, with 21 bases in between. From germline, CDR1 is GTSNPN and CDR2 SVGIG (reference sequence). In DNA form, the CDR3 reads TGTGCCTGGAGCTCGACAGCTACTACCTACCCCTCTGGAAACACCATATATTTT. Its translation is CAWSSTATTYPSGNTIYF.

The CDR3 DNA reads as TGTGCCAGCAGCCAAGGGAGTAGCGGGAGGGCCCGGGAGCAGTTCTTC. Encoded protein: CASSQGSSGRAREQFF. The rearrangement uses TRBV14 and TRBJ2-1; 11 nucleotides align to TRBD2. CDR1 and CDR2 (germline): SGHDN, FVKESK. V was pared by 1 base and J by 10 bases, with 9 bases of the junction left unmatched. The CDR3 extends over 16 amino acids.

J is TRBJ2-1 and V is TRBV19; D may be TRBD2 (5 bases). The CDR3 length is 13 residues. The V end was cut by 6 bases, the J end by 8 bases, with 14 bases between. Germline V gene lookup returns CDR1 LNHDA and CDR2 SQIVND (reference sequence). CDR3 sequence (DNA): TGTGCCAGTAGGTCAGGAGGTGTGGATGAGCAGTTCTTC. Translation: CASRSGGVDEQFF.

V and J are TRBV29-1 and TRBJ2-1; 10 bases are shared with TRBD1. The CDR3 totals 13 residues. Per germline, CDR1 SQVTM and CDR2 ANQGSEA. V gave up 5 bases and J gave up 6 bases; unmatched junction bases: 4. CDR3 nucleotides: TGCAGCGTTAACCGGGACAGGGGCAATGAGCAGTTCTTC. Its translation: CSVNRDRGNEQFF.

The CDR3 region is CASSLTGTGDPLYEQYF. The CDR3 DNA follows: TGTGCCAGCAGTTTAACCGGGACAGGGGACCCCCTATACGAGCAGTACTTC. V is TRBV27 and J is TRBJ2-7, with 10 bases identical to TRBD1. The V gene end was trimmed by 2 bases and the J gene end by 4 bases; junction bases not matched to a gene: 11. There are 17 residues in the CDR3. Germline V CDR1 and CDR2: MNHEY, SMNVEV (reference sequence).

The rearrangement links TRBV29-1 to TRBJ2-4; 13 nucleotides agree with TRBD2. The V segment lost 3 bases and the J segment 3 bases; nucleotides outside the gene matches: 14. This CDR3 region has 19 residues. Germline V gene sequence: CDR1 SQVTM, CDR2 ANQGSEA. CDR3 sequence reads: CSVEMTGLAGHRGKNIQYF. The CDR3 DNA sequence: TGCAGCGTTGAGATGACGGGACTAGCGGGGCACCGAGGCAAAAACATTCAGTACTTC.

This chain links TRBV6-1 with TRBJ2-5, with 7 bases that match TRBD2. The length of the CDR3 is 19 residues. CDR1 and CDR2 (germline): MNHNS, SASEGT. Trimming at V came to 2 bases and at J to 0 bases, leaving 15 bases not matched to a gene. The CDR3 bases are TGTGCCAGCAGTGAAAGACGTACGCGGGAGAGATTGTACCAAGAGACCCAGTACTTC. As protein: CASSERRTRERLYQETQYF.

The genes are TRBV6-6 and TRBJ2-3, with 8 nucleotides matching TRBD2. Trimming removed 9 bases from V and 4 bases from J; junction bases left unmatched: 9. The germline V gene has CDR1 MNHNY and CDR2 SVGAGI (reference sequence). This CDR3 is built from 14 residues. CDR3 loop: CASGAGRAADTQYF. Here the CDR3 DNA reads TGTGCCAGTGGGGCCGGGAGGGCTGCAGATACGCAGTATTTT.

The chain is built from TRBV7-3 and TRBJ2-7; TRBD1 aligns across 10 bases. V shed 5 bases and J 4 bases; nucleotides not matched to a gene: 2. Germline CDR1 and CDR2: SGHTA and FQGTGA. This CDR3 spans 13 amino acids. The CDR3 loop is CASSVGQGYEQYF. In nucleotides, the CDR3 is TGTGCCAGCAGCGTGGGACAGGGGTACGAGCAGTACTTC.

This clone was recorded once. The chain uses TRBV28 and TRBJ1-5; 9 bases align to TRBD1. Germline values: CDR1 MDHEN, CDR2 SYDVKM. CDR3 length equals 14 residues. The trim removed 6 bases at V and 8 bases at J, leaving 8 bases unmatched. This chain's CDR3 is CASRAGTGSEPQHF. The CDR3 DNA sequence: TGTGCCAGCAGGGCCGGGACAGGGTCAGAGCCCCAGCATTTT.

The chain uses TRBV5-4 and TRBJ2-3; tentative D call: TRBD1 (5 bases). Trimming removed 0 bases at V and 0 bases at J, with 11 bases between. This CDR3 is 16 amino acids long. Germline V gene lookup returns CDR1 SGHNT and CDR2 YYREEE (reference sequence). CDR3: CASSLGQTPSTDTQYF. The DNA for the CDR3 is TGTGCCAGCAGCTTGGGACAGACACCTAGCACAGATACGCAGTATTTT.